A single sample is the source of the 31 T cell receptor beta chains below, sequenced in a study of regulatory T cells in long-lasting Graves disease. This sample's time point: newly diagnosed GD, antithyroid drugs for less than 3 months. RNA extracted from PBMCs served as the sequencing template. iRepertoire HTBI primers and Arm-PCR of CDR3 regions built TCR beta libraries. TCRdb re-called the multiplex PCR reads with MiXCR, one entry per CDR3 protein. Among around 360,000 distinct CDR3 sequences listed, 15% to 20% were seen once. In addition, the sample was reused for a study of T cells in Graves' hyperthyroidism and ophthalmopathy.

The specimen was peripheral blood mononuclear cells (PBMCs), collected at new diagnosis, from a patient treated with antithyroid drugs. The receptors stem from a young woman with Graves disease.

V is TRBV11-2 and J is TRBJ2-2; D call uncertain. This CDR3 has 14 residues. Trimming shortened V by 5 bases and J by 6 bases, and 13 bases separated the two germline ends. In germline, CDR1 is SGHAT, CDR2 FQNNGV. The CDR3 DNA reads as TGTGCCAGCAGCGCAGCCTTAGGAGCCGGGGAGCTGTTTTTT. It specifies CASSAALGAGELFF.

V usage is TRBV7-8 and J usage is TRBJ2-7, with 11 nucleotides matching TRBD2. The trim removed 2 bases at V and 2 bases at J, leaving 5 bases unmatched. The CDR3 is 16 amino acids. The germline CDR1 and CDR2 sequences are SGHVS and FQNEAQ. The CDR3 DNA is TGTGCCAGCAGCTTAAGAATGGGACTAGCGGCCTACGAGCAGTACTTC. Translated, it gives CASSLRMGLAAYEQYF.

This chain uses TRBV4-1 with TRBJ2-1; 7 nucleotides match TRBD2. The junction had 1 base not matched to a gene; V was cut back by 1 base and J by 7 bases. In germline, CDR1 is MGHRA, CDR2 YSYEKL. The CDR3 consists of 13 residues. For the CDR3, the DNA is TGCGCCAGCAGCCAAGTGGGGGGGAATGAGCAGTTCTTC. Protein: CASSQVGGNEQFF.

V usage is TRBV10-2 and J usage is TRBJ2-7, with 8 bases fitting TRBD1. This CDR3 contains 14 residues. V was pared by 2 bases and J by 3 bases, with 3 bases of the junction left unmatched. Per germline, CDR1 WSHSY and CDR2 SAAADI. CDR3 bases: TGCGCCAGCAGTGAGGACAGGGGAGGCTACGAGCAGTACTTC. This encodes CASSEDRGGYEQYF.

The chain recombines TRBV20-1 with TRBJ1-1; 7 bases are a match to TRBD1. CDR3 length equals 13 residues. The V segment lost 0 bases and the J segment 13 bases; nucleotides outside the gene matches: 11. Germline V lookup: CDR1 DFQATT, CDR2 SNEGSKA (reference sequence). The DNA for the CDR3 is TGCAGTGCTAGAGATCGAGGGGGCGGGAGGGGTTTCTTT. It encodes CSARDRGGGRGFF.

This clonotype was seen repeatedly, ten times or more. The chain carries TRBV6-9 and TRBJ1-2, with D maybe TRBD1 (5 bases). Trimming left V 3 bases short and J 0 bases short, with 14 bases between. This CDR3 is built from 16 residues. Germline V CDR1 and CDR2: MNHGY, SVAAGI. The CDR3 is CASSYGGRSANYGYTF. The DNA for the CDR3 is TGTGCCAGCAGTTACGGGGGACGGTCAGCTAACTATGGCTACACCTTC.

This clonotype has a handful of counts. The J gene is TRBJ1-5, the V gene TRBV5-1; 7 bases align to TRBD1. Per germline, CDR1 SGHRS and CDR2 YFSETQ. The CDR3 extends over 14 amino acids. V lost 2 bases to trimming and J lost 4 bases; unmatched junction nucleotides: 3. The CDR3 sequence is CASSFGDSNQPQHF. The CDR3 nucleotides are TGCGCCAGCAGCTTTGGGGACAGTAATCAGCCCCAGCATTTT.

This clonotype was seen more than once but under ten times. The chain combines TRBV14 with TRBJ2-7, with no clear D. Trimming stripped 1 base from V and 5 bases from J, with 12 bases between. CDR3 length equals 14 residues. CDR1 is SGHDN, CDR2 FVKESK, per germline. CDR3 in amino acids: CASSQGRWFDEQYF. The CDR3 coding sequence is TGTGCCAGCAGCCAAGGCAGGTGGTTCGACGAGCAGTACTTC.

In its sample, this clonotype was seen a few times. A much larger clone lies one base from this, so it may be a read error. J is TRBJ1-1 and V is TRBV6-1; D gene uncertain. Germline V gene lookup returns CDR1 MNHNS and CDR2 SASEGT. Trimming stripped 5 bases from V and 0 bases from J, with 4 bases between. This CDR3 comprises 12 residues. CDR3 sequence (DNA): TGTGCCAGCAGTACAGTGAACACTGAAGCTTTCTTT. It translates to CASSTVNTEAFF.

The V gene is TRBV28, the J gene TRBJ1-5; the D is unclear. The V and J ends lost 1 base and 5 bases respectively, with 12 bases between them. The CDR3 loop spans 15 amino acids. The germline V gene encodes CDR1 MDHEN and CDR2 SYDVKM. CDR3 DNA sequence: TGTGCCAGCAGTTTATACGGTGAGGCAGATCAGCCCCAGCATTTT. It translates to CASSLYGEADQPQHF.

This clonotype was seen at least ten times. The chain is built from TRBV5-1 and TRBJ2-1; D possibly corresponds to TRBD2 (7 bases). Germline V gene lookup returns CDR1 SGHRS and CDR2 YFSETQ. With 6 bases removed from V and 7 bases from J, the gap between germline ends came to 23 bases. This CDR3 spans 16 amino acids. CDR3 in DNA: TGCGCCAGCACCCCGGTGGGGGGGCCCGTGGGGAATGAGCAGTTCTTC. As protein: CASTPVGGPVGNEQFF. The full variable domain, its missing parts supplied by reference TRBV5-1 and TRBJ2-1, is KAGVTQTPRYLIKTRGQQVTLSCSPISGHRSVSWYQQTPGQGLQFLFEYFSETQRNKGNFPGRFSGRQFSNSRSEMNVSTLELGDSALYLCASTPVGGPVGNEQFFGPGTRLTVL.

In this sample, this clonotype turned up many times. The rearrangement links TRBV3-1 to TRBJ1-1; possible D gene TRBD1, 5 bases. The V and J ends lost 6 bases and 1 base respectively, with 15 bases between them. The CDR3 runs 15 residues. Germline CDR1 LGHDT, CDR2 YNNKEL (reference sequence). CDR3 DNA sequence: TGTGCCAGCAGTTTATTAGGGGCACCGAACACTGAAGCTTTCTTT. As protein: CASSLLGAPNTEAFF. Full variable domain (missing parts from reference TRBV3-1 and TRBJ1-1): DTAVSQTPKYLVTQMGNDKSIKCEQNLGHDTMYWYKQDSKKFLKIMFSYNNKELIINETVPNRFSPKSPDKAHLNLHINSLELGDSAVYFCASSLLGAPNTEAFFGQGTRLTVV.

This clonotype has a count of ten or more. The chain links TRBV28 to TRBJ1-1; D is unresolved. V was clipped by 5 bases and J by 0 bases, with 10 bases between them. Germline-derived CDR1 and CDR2 are MDHEN and SYDVKM. The CDR3 has 14 residues. CDR3 amino acids: CASSAGSLNTEAFF. The CDR3 DNA follows: TGTGCCAGCAGTGCGGGCAGCCTGAACACTGAAGCTTTCTTT.

The sample holds many counts of this clonotype. The genes are TRBV4-2 and TRBJ1-1; no clear D gene. With 0 bases removed from V and 6 bases from J, the gap between germline ends came to 14 bases. The CDR3 totals 15 residues. Germline CDR1 LGHNA, CDR2 YNFKEQ. The CDR3 loop is CASSQEPGPDAEAFF. As DNA, the CDR3 is TGTGCCAGCAGCCAAGAGCCCGGGCCGGACGCTGAAGCTTTCTTT.

This clonotype was detected ten times or more. The chain joins TRBV7-9 to TRBJ2-7; 8 bases map to TRBD1. This CDR3 is 13 amino acids long. Trimming removed 1 base from V and 7 bases from J; junction bases left unmatched: 3. The germline gives CDR1 SEHNR, CDR2 FQNEAQ (reference sequence). The CDR3 reads CASSLGTGSEQYF. DNA of the CDR3: TGTGCCAGCAGCTTAGGGACAGGGTCGGAGCAGTACTTC.

V and J are TRBV28 and TRBJ2-3, with a tentative D call TRBD2 (5 bases). Per the germline V gene, CDR1 is MDHEN and CDR2 is SYDVKM. V lost 2 bases, J lost 4 bases, and 16 bases lay in between. CDR3 length equals 16 residues. The CDR3 loop reads CASSLPGPAGPDTQYF. CDR3 in DNA: TGTGCCAGCAGTTTACCCGGGCCGGCGGGCCCAGATACGCAGTATTTT.

This clonotype was detected ten times or more. The chain has TRBV5-1 and TRBJ2-5; a possible D gene is TRBD1 (6 bases). Trimming cost V 1 base and J 1 base, with 11 bases left between them. Germline V lookup: CDR1 SGHRS, CDR2 YFSETQ. The CDR3 is 15 amino acids. CDR3: CASSLLKGGQETQYF. The CDR3 DNA follows: TGCGCCAGCAGCTTGTTAAAAGGGGGCCAAGAGACCCAGTACTTC.

This clonotype appeared many times. The V and J genes are TRBV6-1 and TRBJ1-1; D is ambiguous. The CDR3 consists of 12 residues. Trimming pared 6 bases from V and 11 bases from J, leaving 16 bases between. Germline CDR1 reads MNHNS; CDR2 reads SASEGT. The DNA for the CDR3 is TGTGCCAGCAGCTCCCTAACGATTTATGCTTTCTTT. Protein: CASSSLTIYAFF.

This clonotype came up many times. The chain joins TRBV13 to TRBJ2-7, with 9 bases identical to TRBD1. CDR3 length: 14 amino acids. Losses at the gene ends were 2 bases for V and 3 bases for J; bases not matched to a gene: 2. Germline V gives CDR1 PRHDT, CDR2 FYEKMQ (reference sequence). CDR3 amino acids: CASSLLGQGYEQYF. CDR3 in DNA: TGTGCCAGCAGCTTACTGGGACAGGGCTACGAGCAGTACTTC.

Ten or more counts support this clonotype. The chain has TRBV28 and TRBJ2-1; 7 nucleotides line up with TRBD2. The CDR3 covers 14 residues. The V gene's germline CDR1 is MDHEN and CDR2 SYDVKM. V was clipped by 7 bases and J by 8 bases; unmatched bases: 11. The CDR3 DNA is TGTGCCAGCAAAAACCGGGGAGGGTCAGATGAGCAGTTCTTC. Protein: CASKNRGGSDEQFF.

V and J are TRBV30 and TRBJ1-6, with a possible D match to TRBD1 (5 bases). This CDR3 comprises 15 residues. From germline, CDR1 is GTSNPN and CDR2 SVGIG (reference sequence). V lost 3 bases, J lost 0 bases, and 9 bases lay in between. DNA of the CDR3: TGTGCCTGGAGCCAGGGTAGCTCCTATAATTCACCCCTCCACTTT. Translated: CAWSQGSSYNSPLHF.

This clonotype was observed many times. The chain couples TRBV3-1 to TRBJ1-2; no firm D call. The germline V gene has CDR1 LGHDT and CDR2 YNNKEL (reference sequence). V shed 0 bases and J shed 5 bases, with 7 bases lying between them. The CDR3 is made up of 13 amino acids. CDR3 loop: CASSQESAYGYTF. In DNA, the CDR3 is TGTGCCAGCAGCCAAGAGTCAGCGTATGGCTACACCTTC.

This clonotype occurred a few times. One junction end disagrees with the germline gene, perhaps due to a read error. The chain uses TRBV10-3 and TRBJ1-4; D perhaps matches TRBD1 (5 bases). The CDR3 extends over 15 amino acids. CDR1 ENHRY and CDR2 SYGVKD come from the germline V gene. CDR3 coding DNA: TGTGCCAGCAGTTATATTGGGGCAGCTAATGAAAAACTGTTTTTT. This codes for CASSYIGAANEKLFF.

The chain is built from TRBV5-6 and TRBJ2-3, with no clear D. Trimming stripped 5 bases from V and 4 bases from J, with 8 bases between. Germline V gives CDR1 SGHDT, CDR2 YYEEEE. This CDR3 contains 12 residues. The CDR3 coding sequence is TGTGCCAGCAGAAGGTCGGCAGATACGCAGTATTTT. It encodes CASRRSADTQYF.

In its sample, this clonotype was seen a few times. This rearrangement joins TRBV29-1 to TRBJ2-1, with 12 bases matching TRBD2. The V segment lost 4 bases and the J segment 4 bases; nucleotides outside the gene matches: 2. The CDR3 runs to 14 residues. Germline V lookup: CDR1 SQVTM, CDR2 ANQGSEA. DNA for the CDR3: TGCAGCGTTGGACTAGCGGGAGTATACAATGAGCAGTTCTTC. Protein product: CSVGLAGVYNEQFF.

This clonotype showed up many times. This chain uses TRBV28 with TRBJ1-6; D is perhaps TRBD1 (5 bases). This CDR3 region has 11 residues. Per germline, CDR1 MDHEN and CDR2 SYDVKM. V lost 6 bases and J 8 bases, leaving 5 bases between the germline ends. CDR3: CASRQDSPLHF. For the CDR3, the DNA is TGTGCCAGCAGACAGGATTCACCCCTCCACTTT.

This clonotype was counted many times. CDR3 coding DNA: TGTGCCAGCAGTCACGGGCCCGATTCACCCCTCCACTTT. Protein product: CASSHGPDSPLHF. The chain links TRBV28 to TRBJ1-6, with D hard to call. Trimming removed 5 bases from V and 8 bases from J, with 10 bases in between. The CDR3 has 13 amino acids. Looked up from germline, CDR1 is MDHEN and CDR2 is SYDVKM.

The chain joins TRBV4-1 to TRBJ2-6; 12 bases line up with TRBD1. The CDR3 has 20 residues. With 4 bases clipped from V and 1 base from J, the junction kept 11 bases outside the gene matches. Germline V CDR1 and CDR2: MGHRA, YSYEKL. The CDR3 nucleotides read TGCGCCAGCAGCCCCATCACCGGGACAGGGGGCGCTTCTGGGGCCAACGTCCTGACTTTC. It specifies CASSPITGTGGASGANVLTF.

There are many counts of this clonotype. V gene TRBV29-1 combines with J gene TRBJ2-3, with TRBD2 matching over 15 bases. The J call may be incorrect, as the DNA end agrees better with TRBJ2-5. The CDR3 runs 15 residues. CDR1 SQVTM and CDR2 ANQGSEA come from the germline V gene. CDR3 loop: CSGVPGTSGRETQYF. The CDR3 DNA sequence: TGCAGCGGCGTACCCGGGACTAGCGGGAGGGAGACCCAGTACTTC.

This clonotype has a count of ten or more. This chain links TRBV30 with TRBJ1-1; tentatively, D is TRBD1 (6 bases). V lost 4 bases, J lost 8 bases, and 14 bases lay in between. CDR1 is GTSNPN and CDR2 is SVGIG in the germline V gene (reference sequence). The CDR3 is 12 amino acids. CDR3: CAWNAPGTEAFF. DNA of the CDR3: TGTGCCTGGAATGCCCCCGGGACAGAAGCTTTCTTT.

This clonotype was detected many times. This sequence joins TRBV10-3 and TRBJ1-1; D perhaps matches TRBD1 (6 bases). CDR3 length equals 13 residues. CDR1 and CDR2 from the germline V gene are ENHRY and SYGVKD. Trimming left V 5 bases short and J 4 bases short, with 11 bases between. The CDR3 protein is CAISQGPSTEAFF. The CDR3 DNA reads TGTGCCATCAGTCAGGGGCCCTCCACTGAAGCTTTCTTT.